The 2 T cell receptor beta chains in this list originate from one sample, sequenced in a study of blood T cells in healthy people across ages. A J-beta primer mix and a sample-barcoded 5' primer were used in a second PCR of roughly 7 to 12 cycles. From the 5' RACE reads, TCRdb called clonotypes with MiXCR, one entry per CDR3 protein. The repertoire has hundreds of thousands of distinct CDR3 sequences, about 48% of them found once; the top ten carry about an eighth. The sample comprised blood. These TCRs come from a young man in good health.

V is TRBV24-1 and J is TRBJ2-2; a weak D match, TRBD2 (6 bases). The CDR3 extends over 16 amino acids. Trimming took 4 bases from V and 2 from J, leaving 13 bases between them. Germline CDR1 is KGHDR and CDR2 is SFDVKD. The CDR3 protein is CATSDLGTLNTGELFF. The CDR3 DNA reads TGTGCCACCAGTGACTTAGGGACTTTAAACACCGGGGAGCTGTTTTTT.

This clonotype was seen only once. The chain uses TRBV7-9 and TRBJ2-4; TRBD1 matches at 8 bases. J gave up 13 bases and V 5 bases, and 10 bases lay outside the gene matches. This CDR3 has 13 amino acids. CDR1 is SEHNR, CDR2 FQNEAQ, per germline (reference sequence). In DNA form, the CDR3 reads TGTGCCAGCAGCCGGACAGGGACGGGGGAGCAGTACTTC. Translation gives CASSRTGTGEQYF.